The 4 T cell receptor beta chains below all came from one sample that was sequenced in a study of Ad26.COV2.S vaccination and SARS-CoV-2 variants. TCRdb keeps only in-frame clones here, not all; method: immunoSEQ multiplex PCR. The table has hundreds of thousands of clones, roughly 94% seen once. This specimen was peripheral blood, taken after recovery from COVID-19. The receptor source for this set is a human donor who had recovered from COVID-19.

The chain employs TRBV10-3 and TRBJ2-5; 9 bases align to TRBD1. Per the germline V gene, CDR1 is ENHRY and CDR2 is SYGVKD. The CDR3 runs to 17 residues. J was trimmed by 4 bases and V by 4 bases; bases with no gene match: 13. CDR3: CAISGRDREGPGETQYF. CDR3 sequence (DNA): TGTGCCATCAGTGGGAGGGACAGGGAGGGCCCCGGAGAGACCCAGTACTTC.

The J gene is TRBJ1-6, the V gene TRBV5-6, with 7 positions matching TRBD1. Germline-derived CDR1 and CDR2 are SGHDT and YYEEEE. V lost 4 bases and J lost 10; bases outside the gene matches: 11. The CDR3 loop spans 15 amino acids. The CDR3 nucleotides read TGTGCCAGCAGCGTACTCGACAGGGCAGGATCACCCCTCCACTTT. This gives the protein CASSVLDRAGSPLHF.

This chain links TRBV28 with TRBJ1-2; no definite D call. This CDR3 region has 11 residues. Germline loops: CDR1 MDHEN, CDR2 SYDVKM. The CDR3 here is CATETNYGYTF. The CDR3 region has the DNA TGTGCTACCGAAACTAACTATGGCTACACCTTC.

The chain uses TRBV27 and TRBJ1-5, with TRBD1 as a possible D gene (6 bases). The germline gives CDR1 MNHEY, CDR2 SMNVEV (reference sequence). The germline V and J ends were trimmed by 3 bases and 3 bases, with 18 bases remaining between them. The CDR3 length is 17 residues. The CDR3 coding sequence is TGTGCCAGCAGTTTTTCCGGAACAGGGCTTTCCAATCAGCCCCAGCATTTT. It yields the protein CASSFSGTGLSNQPQHF.